What follows are 4 T cell receptor beta chains derived from one specimen sequenced in a study of blood T cell repertoires in COVID-19. Sequenced by immunoSEQ multiplex PCR; TCRdb stores in-frame clones only, minus some. Among some 320,000 clones, around 90% were seen once, and the ten largest hold roughly 5%. Sequences were obtained from PBMCs or T cells enriched from blood (not recorded which). Receptor source: a man aged 60-69 years who had recovered from COVID-19.

The V and J genes are TRBV28 and TRBJ2-4; D is uncertain. The CDR3 consists of 15 residues. From germline, CDR1 is MDHEN and CDR2 SYDVKM. V was cut by 7 bases and J by 2 bases, with 15 bases left in between. The CDR3 DNA sequence: TGTGCCAGCACTCACCCCAGGCTTTCCAAAAACATTCAGTACTTC. It encodes CASTHPRLSKNIQYF.

The chain is built from TRBV12-5 and TRBJ2-5; TRBD1 matches 7 bases. CDR3 length equals 11 residues. Germline V gives CDR1 LGHNT, CDR2 FRNRAP. Trimming removed 6 bases from V and 13 bases from J; junction bases left unmatched: 8. The CDR3 loop is CASGSGGSPYF. The CDR3 bases are TGTGCTAGTGGATCAGGGGGATCCCCGTACTTC.

CDR3 region: CASSETGHGYTF. CDR3 DNA: TGTGCCAGCAGTGAAACAGGGCATGGCTACACCTTC. The chain employs TRBV6-1 and TRBJ1-2, with D possibly TRBD1 on 6 matching bases. CDR3 length: 12 amino acids. CDR1 is MNHNS, CDR2 SASEGT, per germline. The ends were cut back, 2 bases at V and 6 bases at J, with 7 bases in the middle.

The chain is built from TRBV7-3 and TRBJ2-7; 10 positions match TRBD1. Per the germline V gene, CDR1 is SGHTA and CDR2 is FQGTGA. CDR3 length equals 13 residues. J lost 6 bases, V lost 5 bases, and 4 bases had no gene match. This chain's CDR3 is CASSRGQGGEQYF. Here the CDR3 DNA reads TGTGCCAGCAGCCGCGGACAGGGGGGCGAGCAGTACTTC. Full variable domain (missing parts from reference TRBV7-3 and TRBJ2-7): GAGVSQTPSNKVTEKGKYVELRCDPISGHTALYWYRQSLGQGPEFLIYFQGTGAADDSGLPNDRFFAVRPEGSVSTLKIQRTERGDSAVYLCASSRGQGGEQYFGPGTRLTVT.